Included here is one T cell receptor (beta chain) sequence, with context. Its antigen remains unidentified. Base qualities were left out, and no much larger clone turns up one base away. The sample originates from a study of T-cell memory formation after mild COVID-19 (dated by TCRdb to the early 2020s). For the wider study: Most TCR sequence clusters were specific to one of the two donors. The cohort was made up of two young adult volunteers, one female and one male, who were previously healthy. Longitudinal TCRalpha and TCRbeta repertoire sequencing tracked T-cell clones expanding and contracting after mild COVID-19 in a couple of donors.

Findings and caveats that apply to the study as a whole: The study covered only two mild cases, and larger cohorts including severe cases with pre-infection samples were considered necessary. SARS-CoV-2 specificity of the second-wave clones peaking on day 37 was not confirmed. Clones contracting from day 15 to 85 had balanced CD4/CD8 phenotypes, while a second wave expanding from day 15 to 37 was biased towards CD4+. Contracting CD4+ clones were found mainly in CM and EM memory subsets, while CD8+ clones were enriched in EMRA. The detection of some responding clones in pre-infection memory suggests that pre-existing cross-reactive memory T cells joined the SARS-CoV-2 response.

Sequencer: Illumina NovaSeq 6000. cDNA libraries for TCRalpha and TCRbeta were prepared by 5'RACE using constant-segment primers, with sample barcodes and unique molecular identifiers added. RNA was extracted from every sample with Trizol reagent. Libraries were amplified in two PCR steps, with a second sample barcode and Illumina TruSeq adapters added in the second step. The libraries were sequenced on an Illumina NovaSeq using 2 x 150 bp paired-end reads. In the source study's methods: With migec v1.2.7, reads were demultiplexed and then collapsed into UMI-guided consensus sequences. Using mixcr v2.1.11, the UMI consensuses were aligned to TRA and TRB V and J templates and assembled into clonotypes. Expanded or contracted clonotypes were those called significant by both edgeR and NoisET, with noise models trained on biological replicates. edgeR calls used a false discovery rate-adjusted p below 0.01 and a log2 fold-change threshold of 1. As an exploratory analysis of dynamics, max-normalized trajectories of the 1000 most abundant clonotypes were examined with PCA combined with hierarchical clustering. Separately sequenced CD4+ and CD8+ repertoires were used to assign the CD4 or CD8 phenotype of responding clones. Starting from the raw public reads, TCRdb applied fastp trimming at Q25, assembled clones with MiXCR and retained in-frame beta chains. Here each entry gathers all rows of one CDR3 protein and keeps the most common genes and DNA. The V and J calls and clone size are TCRdb's, not the authors'. The sample includes around 300,000 distinct CDR3 sequences, with roughly 15% observed a single time. The ten largest clones take up around a fifth of the sample.

Inclusive of the bounding cysteine and phenylalanine, the CDR3 is 13 residues long. Only CDR3 DNA is held: 39 bases, read in frame from base 1. According to the germline V gene, CDR1 reads MNHEY and CDR2 reads SVGAGI. V gives up 0 bases and J gives up 8 bases, and the segment between their germline ends measures 11 bases. Ficoll-Paque density gradient centrifugation was used to isolate PBMCs. The receptor chain draws on TRBV6-5 and TRBJ2-7; TRBD2 is possibly the D segment (6 matching bases). This clonotype originated in a man between 18 and 29 years old who had mild COVID-19 (a few samples of this study predate the infection). The sample titles of this study are shuffled in the database, so cell type and time point are left out; the donor was told from shared clones. What was sequenced was PBMCs or a T cell subset sorted from them (not recorded which). The CDR3 corresponds to CASSYSEGGQQYF. The DNA sequence is given as TGTGCCAGCAGTTACTCGGAGGGAGGACAGCAGTACTTC.